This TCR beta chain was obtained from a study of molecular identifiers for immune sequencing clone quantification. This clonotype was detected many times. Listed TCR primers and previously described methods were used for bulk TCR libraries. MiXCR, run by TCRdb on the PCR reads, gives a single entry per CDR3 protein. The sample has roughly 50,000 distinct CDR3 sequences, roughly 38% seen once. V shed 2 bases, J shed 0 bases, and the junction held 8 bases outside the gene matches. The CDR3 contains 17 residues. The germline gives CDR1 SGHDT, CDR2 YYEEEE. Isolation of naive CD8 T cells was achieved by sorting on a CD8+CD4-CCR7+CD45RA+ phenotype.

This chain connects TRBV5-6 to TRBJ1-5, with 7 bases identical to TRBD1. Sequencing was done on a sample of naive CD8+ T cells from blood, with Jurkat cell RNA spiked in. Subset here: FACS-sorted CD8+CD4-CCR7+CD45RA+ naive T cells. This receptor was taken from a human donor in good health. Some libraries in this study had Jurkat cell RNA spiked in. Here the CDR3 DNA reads TGTGCCAGCAGCTTTGGCCGGGACAGCCCTAGCAATCAGCCCCAGCATTTT. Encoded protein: CASSFGRDSPSNQPQHF.